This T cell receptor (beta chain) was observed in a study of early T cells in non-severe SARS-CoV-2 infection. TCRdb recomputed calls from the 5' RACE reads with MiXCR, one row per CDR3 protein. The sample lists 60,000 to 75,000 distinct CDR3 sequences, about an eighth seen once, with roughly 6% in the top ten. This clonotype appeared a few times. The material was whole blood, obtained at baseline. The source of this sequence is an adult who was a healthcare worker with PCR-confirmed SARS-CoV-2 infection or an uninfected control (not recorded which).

CDR3 region: CASSEAGRDEQFF. CDR3 nucleotide sequence: TGTGCCAGCAGTGAAGCGGGGCGGGATGAGCAGTTCTTC. This chain links TRBV2 with TRBJ2-1; possibly TRBD1 or TRBD2 for D (5 bases each). The CDR3 loop spans 13 amino acids. Trimming cost V 0 bases and J 8 bases, with 8 bases left between them. Germline lookup yields CDR1 SNHLY and CDR2 FYNNEI.